These T cell receptor beta chains were read from a single sample in a study of shared clonotypes between healthy human individuals. Profiling relied on immunoSEQ multiplex PCR, and the TCRdb table lists in-frame clones only, not all of them. Here the sample spans a few million clones, 85% to 95% being singletons. The sample taken for sequencing was naive CD4+ T cells from PBMCs. The receptors were gathered from a man between 18 and 29 years old in good health. Some clones in this sample may be carry-over from other donors' samples. Each CDR3 is given with its conserved first and last residue. Fields, in order: D gene, V gene, J gene, clone size, CDR3 DNA, CDR3 protein. A D gene is named only where the DNA matches it firmly. Clone sizes are given selectively: once, few, many, or a class where the clone is expanded.

d_gene: NA; v_gene: TRBV28; j_gene: TRBJ1-1; abundance: NA; CDR3nt: TGTGCCAGCAGTATTATTGGGGTTCGAAGCACTGAAGCTTTCTTT; CDR3aa: CASSIIGVRSTEAFF
d_gene: TRBD2; v_gene: TRBV4-2; j_gene: TRBJ2-1; abundance: NA; CDR3nt: TGTGCCAGCAGCCGGTTGGGGGAGGGAGGGAATGAGCAGTTCTTC; CDR3aa: CASSRLGEGGNEQFF
d_gene: NA; v_gene: TRBV9; j_gene: TRBJ2-1; abundance: NA; CDR3nt: TGTGCCAGCAGCGTAAGGACTAATGGGTATGAGCAGTTCTTC; CDR3aa: CASSVRTNGYEQFF
d_gene: NA; v_gene: TRBV28; j_gene: TRBJ1-1; abundance: NA; CDR3nt: TGTGCCAGCAGATATAGAGGCAGCCACACTGAAGCTTTCTTT; CDR3aa: CASRYRGSHTEAFF
d_gene: NA; v_gene: TRBV19; j_gene: TRBJ1-5; abundance: NA; CDR3nt: TGTGCCAGTACCCCATCCCGGTGGTCCAATCAGCCCCAGCATTTT; CDR3aa: CASTPSRWSNQPQHF
d_gene: TRBD1; v_gene: TRBV5-1; j_gene: TRBJ2-7; abundance: NA; CDR3nt: TGCGCCAGCAGCCCCACAGGGGGGTCCTGGGAGCAGTACTTC; CDR3aa: CASSPTGGSWEQYF
d_gene: NA; v_gene: TRBV4-1; j_gene: TRBJ1-4; abundance: NA; CDR3nt: TGCGCCAGCAATATCGGGCGGGCACCCACTAATGAAAAACTGTTTTTT; CDR3aa: CASNIGRAPTNEKLFF
d_gene: NA; v_gene: TRBV5-1; j_gene: TRBJ1-2; abundance: NA; CDR3nt: TGCGCCAGCAGCCAGGACAGTAACTATGGCTACACCTTC; CDR3aa: CASSQDSNYGYTF
d_gene: NA; v_gene: TRBV9; j_gene: TRBJ1-1; abundance: NA; CDR3nt: TGTGCCAGCAGCGTAGCCGGCGAGGGTGAAGCTTTCTTT; CDR3aa: CASSVAGEGEAFF
d_gene: NA; v_gene: TRBV18; j_gene: TRBJ1-1; abundance: NA; CDR3nt: TGTGCCAGCTCACCCGCAGGGCAAGGCACTGAAGCTTTCTTT; CDR3aa: CASSPAGQGTEAFF
d_gene: TRBD2; v_gene: TRBV28; j_gene: TRBJ2-7; abundance: NA; CDR3nt: TGTGCCAGCCGACAGCGGGATCCGTCCTACGAGCAGTACTTC; CDR3aa: CASRQRDPSYEQYF
d_gene: NA; v_gene: TRBV15; j_gene: TRBJ2-3; abundance: NA; CDR3nt: TGTGCCACCAGCAGAGGCGGCGGAACTAGCACAGATACGCAGTATTTT; CDR3aa: CATSRGGGTSTDTQYF
d_gene: NA; v_gene: TRBV19; j_gene: TRBJ2-6; abundance: once; CDR3nt: TGTGCCAGTAGTATAGATCGCCGGGGGGCGAGTCCTGGGGCCAACGTCCTGACTTTC; CDR3aa: CASSIDRRGASPGANVLTF
d_gene: TRBD2; v_gene: TRBV7-6; j_gene: TRBJ2-1; abundance: NA; CDR3nt: TGTGCCAGCAGTCTAGGGACTAGCGGGAGTCCCTTCTACAATGAGCAGTTCTTC; CDR3aa: CASSLGTSGSPFYNEQFF
d_gene: TRBD2; v_gene: TRBV27; j_gene: TRBJ2-5; abundance: once; CDR3nt: TGTGCCAGCAGCGGACTAGCGGCCTCCAATAAAGAGACCCAGTACTTC; CDR3aa: CASSGLAASNKETQYF
d_gene: NA; v_gene: TRBV28; j_gene: TRBJ1-5; abundance: NA; CDR3nt: TGTGCCAGCGGGTTAGCATTCTTT; CDR3aa: CASGLAFF
d_gene: TRBD2; v_gene: TRBV19; j_gene: TRBJ2-1; abundance: once; CDR3nt: TGTGCCAGTAGTGAAGCATCCGGGACTAGCTACAATGAGCAGTTCTTC; CDR3aa: CASSEASGTSYNEQFF
d_gene: NA; v_gene: TRBV10-3; j_gene: TRBJ1-3; abundance: NA; CDR3nt: TGTGCCATCTCCCCGGGTGGAAACACCATATATTTT; CDR3aa: CAISPGGNTIYF
d_gene: TRBD1; v_gene: TRBV6-5; j_gene: TRBJ2-7; abundance: NA; CDR3nt: TGTGCCAGCAGTTTCCGGGACAGGGCGGGCTACGAGCAGTACTTC; CDR3aa: CASSFRDRAGYEQYF
d_gene: NA; v_gene: TRBV7-6; j_gene: TRBJ2-5; abundance: NA; CDR3nt: TGTGCCAGCAGCGCAGCTCTCGAGACCCAGTACTTC; CDR3aa: CASSAALETQYF
d_gene: TRBD1; v_gene: TRBV6-6; j_gene: TRBJ1-1; abundance: once; CDR3nt: TGTGCCAGCAGCCAATCCCCCGCGGACAGGGGGACTGAAGCTTTCTTT; CDR3aa: CASSQSPADRGTEAFF
d_gene: NA; v_gene: TRBV28; j_gene: TRBJ1-2; abundance: NA; CDR3nt: TGTGCCAGCAGTTTAGGGGTAACGGGGGCTGGCTACACCTTC; CDR3aa: CASSLGVTGAGYTF
d_gene: NA; v_gene: TRBV18; j_gene: TRBJ2-5; abundance: NA; CDR3nt: TGTGCCAGCTCACCACGCCGACTAGTGGGGCCCAAAGAGACCCAGTACTTC; CDR3aa: CASSPRRLVGPKETQYF
d_gene: TRBD1; v_gene: TRBV7-2; j_gene: TRBJ2-7; abundance: NA; CDR3nt: TGTGCCAGCAGCGCCGACAGGGTACTCAACGAGCAGTACTTC; CDR3aa: CASSADRVLNEQYF
d_gene: NA; v_gene: TRBV21-1; j_gene: TRBJ2-7; abundance: NA; CDR3nt: TGTGCCAGCAGCAAAGACTTAATCTGGAGCAACGAGGTCTACGAGCAGTACTTC; CDR3aa: CASSKDLIWSNEVYEQYF
d_gene: NA; v_gene: TRBV29-1; j_gene: TRBJ2-4; abundance: NA; CDR3nt: TGCAGCGTGGGACCGGGTGCAAAAAACATTCAGTACTTC; CDR3aa: CSVGPGAKNIQYF
d_gene: TRBD2; v_gene: TRBV7-2; j_gene: TRBJ2-5; abundance: NA; CDR3nt: TGTGCCAGCAGACCAGTTGGGACTAGCGACGGGACCCAGTACTTC; CDR3aa: CASRPVGTSDGTQYF
d_gene: NA; v_gene: TRBV27; j_gene: TRBJ2-7; abundance: NA; CDR3nt: TGTGCCAGCAGTCGAAGGAGCGCGGACGAGCAGTACTTC; CDR3aa: CASSRRSADEQYF
d_gene: TRBD2; v_gene: TRBV28; j_gene: TRBJ2-6; abundance: NA; CDR3nt: TGTGCCAGCAGCCAGGCGGGGGGTACTGGGGCCAACGTCCTGACTTTC; CDR3aa: CASSQAGGTGANVLTF
d_gene: TRBD2; v_gene: TRBV4-3; j_gene: TRBJ2-7; abundance: NA; CDR3nt: TGCGCCAGCAGCAAAGGAAGCGGGAGCTACTACGAGCAGTACTTC; CDR3aa: CASSKGSGSYYEQYF
d_gene: TRBD1; v_gene: TRBV11-2; j_gene: TRBJ2-5; abundance: NA; CDR3nt: TGTGCCAGCAGCAAGCTGGGACAGGAAGAGACCCAGTACTTC; CDR3aa: CASSKLGQEETQYF
d_gene: NA; v_gene: TRBV28; j_gene: TRBJ1-2; abundance: NA; CDR3nt: TGTGCCAGCAGTTTAATTTCACGTGGTGGGGGTCGCAACTATGGCTACACCTTC; CDR3aa: CASSLISRGGGRNYGYTF
d_gene: NA; v_gene: TRBV18; j_gene: TRBJ1-2; abundance: NA; CDR3nt: TGTGCCAGCTCACCAAGTGCGGTAAACTATGGCTACACCTTC; CDR3aa: CASSPSAVNYGYTF
d_gene: NA; v_gene: TRBV5-1; j_gene: TRBJ1-2; abundance: NA; CDR3nt: TGCGCCAGCAACCCGACAGGTTCTAACTATGGCTACACCTTC; CDR3aa: CASNPTGSNYGYTF
d_gene: NA; v_gene: TRBV14; j_gene: TRBJ2-5; abundance: NA; CDR3nt: TGTGCCAGCAGCCGAATCCGGGGCGGGACTGAGACCCAGTACTTC; CDR3aa: CASSRIRGGTETQYF
d_gene: NA; v_gene: TRBV4-3; j_gene: TRBJ1-6; abundance: NA; CDR3nt: TGCGCCAGCAGCCAAGGGTCTGGGGTGAATAATTCACCCCTCCACTTT; CDR3aa: CASSQGSGVNNSPLHF
d_gene: NA; v_gene: TRBV28; j_gene: TRBJ1-5; abundance: NA; CDR3nt: TGTGCCAGCTGGTCGGGGGGGTCTATGCAGCCCCAGCATTTT; CDR3aa: CASWSGGSMQPQHF
d_gene: NA; v_gene: TRBV7-8; j_gene: TRBJ1-3; abundance: once; CDR3nt: TGTGCCAGCAGCTTCTCAGGGACCGGAAACACCATATATTTT; CDR3aa: CASSFSGTGNTIYF
d_gene: NA; v_gene: TRBV11-2; j_gene: TRBJ1-1; abundance: NA; CDR3nt: TGTGCCAGCAGCTTGACGGGGGGGACTGAAGCTTTCTTT; CDR3aa: CASSLTGGTEAFF
d_gene: TRBD1; v_gene: TRBV28; j_gene: TRBJ1-1; abundance: once; CDR3nt: TGTGCCAGCAGTTACCCCGCTACGACAGGGAGGACTGAAGCTTTCTTT; CDR3aa: CASSYPATTGRTEAFF
d_gene: NA; v_gene: TRBV2; j_gene: TRBJ2-5; abundance: NA; CDR3nt: TGTGCCAGCAGTGCCAGAGAGACCCAGTACTTC; CDR3aa: CASSARETQYF
d_gene: NA; v_gene: TRBV4-3; j_gene: TRBJ2-5; abundance: NA; CDR3nt: TGCGCCAGCAGCCAAGGAGCGGGTGCCCGGGAGACCCAGTACTTC; CDR3aa: CASSQGAGARETQYF
d_gene: NA; v_gene: TRBV5-4; j_gene: TRBJ1-1; abundance: NA; CDR3nt: TGTGCCAGCAGCTTGAATCGGGCAAACACTGAAGCTTTCTTT; CDR3aa: CASSLNRANTEAFF
d_gene: NA; v_gene: TRBV30; j_gene: TRBJ2-1; abundance: NA; CDR3nt: TGTGCCTGGAGGGGGGCTAGCACCCGGCGGTACAATGAGCAGTTCTTC; CDR3aa: CAWRGASTRRYNEQFF